A selection of T cell receptor beta chains follows, all from one sample in a study of shared clonotypes between healthy human individuals. Clones were sequenced by immunoSEQ multiplex PCR, and TCRdb holds only the in-frame ones, with some missing. The sample contains hundreds of thousands of clones, approximately 96% of which appear only once. The sequenced material came from naive CD8+ T cells sorted from blood. The receptors come from a woman aged 25 to 39 in good health. CDR3s include the opening cysteine and the closing phenylalanine or tryptophan. D genes are given only for firm matches. Rows give clone size only sometimes, using once, few, many, or a class for an expanded clone.

V: TRBV27; J: TRBJ2-7; D: .; size: .; CDR3: CASSLAAGFEQYF; DNA: TGTGCCAGCAGTTTGGCTGCAGGGTTCGAGCAGTACTTC
V: TRBV27; J: TRBJ2-7; D: .; size: .; CDR3: CASSYGPSYEQYF; DNA: TGTGCCAGCAGTTACGGTCCTTCCTACGAGCAGTACTTC
V: TRBV13; J: TRBJ2-7; D: TRBD2; size: .; CDR3: CASSSFSSGSLHEQYF; DNA: TGTGCCAGCAGCTCCTTCTCTAGCGGGAGTCTCCACGAGCAGTACTTC
V: TRBV27; J: TRBJ2-1; D: TRBD2; size: .; CDR3: CASRTSGANNEQFF; DNA: TGTGCCAGCAGGACTAGCGGCGCAAACAATGAGCAGTTCTTC
V: TRBV6-1; J: TRBJ2-7; D: .; size: .; CDR3: CASSPWGLSYEQYF; DNA: TGTGCCAGCAGTCCCTGGGGCCTTTCCTACGAGCAGTACTTC
V: TRBV11-1; J: TRBJ2-7; D: .; size: .; CDR3: CASSLGYSTYEQYF; DNA: TGTGCCAGCAGCTTAGGGTACAGTACCTACGAGCAGTACTTC
V: TRBV5-8; J: TRBJ2-5; D: TRBD1; size: .; CDR3: CASSLTDRVDFETQYF; DNA: TGTGCCAGCAGCTTGACAGACAGGGTGGATTTCGAGACCCAGTACTTC
V: TRBV7-8; J: TRBJ2-5; D: TRBD1; size: .; CDR3: CASSLKDRGLMETQYF; DNA: TGTGCCAGCAGCTTAAAGGACAGGGGCCTAATGGAGACCCAGTACTTC
V: TRBV7-9; J: TRBJ1-2; D: .; size: .; CDR3: CASSLGTGDILYGYTF; DNA: TGTGCCAGCAGCTTAGGGACGGGAGACATACTATATGGCTACACCTTC
V: TRBV29-1; J: TRBJ1-1; D: .; size: .; CDR3: CSVERSQGNTEAFF; DNA: TGCAGCGTTGAACGGTCCCAGGGAAACACTGAAGCTTTCTTT
V: TRBV13; J: TRBJ2-7; D: TRBD1; size: .; CDR3: CASSGTGAAYF; DNA: TGTGCCAGCAGCGGAACAGGGGCGGCGTACTTC
V: TRBV7-9; J: TRBJ2-7; D: .; size: .; CDR3: CASSLGGSRGRNYEQYF; DNA: TGTGCCAGCAGCTTAGGAGGGAGCCGGGGCCGGAACTACGAGCAGTACTTC
V: TRBV2; J: TRBJ1-2; D: .; size: .; CDR3: CASSDLGERGYTF; DNA: TGTGCCAGCAGTGACTTGGGGGAACGTGGCTACACCTTC
V: TRBV27; J: TRBJ2-3; D: TRBD2; size: .; CDR3: CASSIGLAADTQYF; DNA: TGTGCCAGCAGTATTGGACTAGCGGCAGATACGCAGTATTTT
V: TRBV2; J: TRBJ2-7; D: .; size: .; CDR3: CASIPRGSSGYEQYF; DNA: TGTGCCAGCATCCCGAGGGGCAGTTCCGGCTACGAGCAGTACTTC
V: TRBV28; J: TRBJ2-7; D: TRBD2; size: .; CDR3: CASSLDSSGLADSYEQYF; DNA: TGTGCCAGCAGTTTAGATTCTAGTGGACTAGCAGATTCCTACGAGCAGTACTTC
V: TRBV4-1; J: TRBJ2-7; D: .; size: .; CDR3: CASSLADHYEQYF; DNA: TGCGCCAGCAGCCTAGCGGACCACTACGAGCAGTACTTC
V: TRBV5-4; J: TRBJ2-7; D: .; size: once; CDR3: CASSFPYSYEQYF; DNA: TGTGCCAGCAGCTTTCCCTATTCCTACGAGCAGTACTTC
V: TRBV27; J: TRBJ2-3; D: TRBD1; size: once; CDR3: CASSDRDPRSDTQYF; DNA: TGTGCCAGCAGTGACAGGGATCCACGATCCGATACGCAGTATTTT
V: TRBV5-6; J: TRBJ2-7; D: .; size: .; CDR3: CASSLPESYEQYF; DNA: TGTGCCAGCAGCTTGCCGGAGTCCTACGAGCAGTACTTC
V: TRBV27; J: TRBJ2-2; D: TRBD1; size: .; CDR3: CASSLSSGQATTNTGELFF; DNA: TGTGCCAGCAGCCTGAGCTCCGGACAGGCGACAACGAACACCGGGGAGCTGTTTTTT
V: TRBV10-3; J: TRBJ2-4; D: .; size: .; CDR3: CAISDGGGVAKNIQYF; DNA: TGTGCCATCAGTGACGGAGGGGGCGTAGCCAAAAACATTCAGTACTTC
V: TRBV4-2; J: TRBJ2-2; D: TRBD2; size: .; CDR3: CASSQPILGGRFPGELFF; DNA: TGTGCCAGCAGCCAGCCCATCCTAGGCGGGAGGTTTCCCGGGGAGCTGTTTTTT
V: TRBV9; J: TRBJ2-7; D: TRBD2; size: once; CDR3: CASSVASGVLYEQYF; DNA: TGTGCCAGCAGCGTAGCCAGCGGGGTCCTCTACGAGCAGTACTTC
V: TRBV19; J: TRBJ1-5; D: .; size: .; CDR3: CASSPVRGMQPQHF; DNA: TGTGCCAGTAGTCCGGTTAGGGGCATGCAGCCCCAGCATTTT
V: TRBV7-9; J: TRBJ2-3; D: .; size: once; CDR3: CASSLTQGFDTQYF; DNA: TGTGCCAGCAGCTTAACACAGGGCTTTGATACGCAGTATTTT
V: TRBV9; J: TRBJ2-7; D: .; size: .; CDR3: CASSVGWAGSYEQYF; DNA: TGTGCCAGCAGCGTAGGATGGGCGGGATCCTACGAGCAGTACTTC
V: TRBV7-6; J: TRBJ2-3; D: .; size: .; CDR3: CASSPTLATDTQYF; DNA: TGTGCCAGCAGCCCCACCCTAGCGACAGATACGCAGTATTTT
V: TRBV7-8; J: TRBJ2-7; D: .; size: .; CDR3: CASITYASVDGIYEQYF; DNA: TGTGCCAGCATTACCTATGCAAGTGTAGACGGGATCTACGAGCAGTACTTC
V: TRBV19; J: TRBJ2-7; D: .; size: few; CDR3: CASSPTGYEQYF; DNA: TGTGCCAGTAGTCCCACAGGCTACGAGCAGTACTTC
V: TRBV5-6; J: TRBJ2-1; D: TRBD2; size: .; CDR3: CASSLGLAGYNEQFF; DNA: TGTGCCAGCAGCTTGGGGCTAGCGGGGTACAATGAGCAGTTCTTC
V: TRBV7-9; J: TRBJ2-3; D: TRBD2; size: .; CDR3: CASSLTGGWSDTQYF; DNA: TGTGCCAGCAGCTTAACGGGAGGTTGGTCAGATACGCAGTATTTT
V: TRBV27; J: TRBJ1-5; D: .; size: .; CDR3: CASGQPQHF; DNA: TGTGCCAGCGGACAGCCCCAGCATTTT
V: TRBV5-4; J: TRBJ1-1; D: TRBD1; size: .; CDR3: CASSFLGTGSRTEAFF; DNA: TGTGCCAGCAGCTTTCTTGGGACAGGGTCTCGGACTGAAGCTTTCTTT
V: TRBV10-2; J: TRBJ2-7; D: TRBD2; size: .; CDR3: CASSGGAGGLGRDIPYEQYF; DNA: TGCGCCAGCAGCGGAGGAGCGGGAGGGTTGGGTAGGGACATCCCCTACGAGCAGTACTTC
V: TRBV28; J: TRBJ2-5; D: .; size: .; CDR3: CASSFLSDQETQYF; DNA: TGTGCCAGCAGTTTCTTGTCCGACCAAGAGACCCAGTACTTC
V: TRBV19; J: TRBJ2-7; D: .; size: .; CDR3: CASNSRDGEVDEQYF; DNA: TGTGCCAGTAACTCGCGGGATGGAGAAGTGGACGAGCAGTACTTC
V: TRBV28; J: TRBJ2-3; D: TRBD2; size: .; CDR3: CASSLLAGPTDTQYF; DNA: TGTGCCAGCAGTCTGCTAGCGGGGCCCACAGATACGCAGTATTTT
V: TRBV14; J: TRBJ2-3; D: TRBD2; size: .; CDR3: CASSQGPSGITDTQYF; DNA: TGTGCCAGCAGCCAAGGGCCTAGCGGGATCACAGATACGCAGTATTTT
V: TRBV6-1; J: TRBJ2-7; D: .; size: .; CDR3: CASSGYHEQYF; DNA: TGTGCCAGCAGTGGGTACCACGAGCAGTACTTC
V: TRBV19; J: TRBJ2-5; D: TRBD2; size: .; CDR3: CASSPGWGGETQYF; DNA: TGTGCCAGTAGCCCCGGTTGGGGGGGGGAGACCCAGTACTTC